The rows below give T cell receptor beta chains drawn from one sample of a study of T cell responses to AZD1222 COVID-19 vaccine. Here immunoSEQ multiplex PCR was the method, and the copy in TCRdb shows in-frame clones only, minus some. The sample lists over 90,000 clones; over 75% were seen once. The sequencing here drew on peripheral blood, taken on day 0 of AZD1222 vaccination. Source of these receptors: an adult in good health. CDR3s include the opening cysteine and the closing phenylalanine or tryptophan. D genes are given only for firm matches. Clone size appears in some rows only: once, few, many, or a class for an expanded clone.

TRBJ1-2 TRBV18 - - CASSPPAGRLGGGYTF TGTGCCAGCTCACCACCCGCAGGTCGTTTAGGAGGTGGCTACACCTTC
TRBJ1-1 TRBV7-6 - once CASSFGGTMNTEAFF TGTGCCAGCAGCTTCGGGGGGACCATGAACACTGAAGCTTTCTTT
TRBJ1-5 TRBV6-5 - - CASSPGNNQPQHF TGTGCCAGCAGTCCCGGGAACAATCAGCCCCAGCATTTT
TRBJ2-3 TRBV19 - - CASTPPGPSRDTQYF TGTGCCAGTACCCCCCCGGGACCCTCCAGAGATACGCAGTATTTT
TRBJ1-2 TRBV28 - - CASSFGGARNYGYTF TGTGCCAGCAGTTTCGGGGGCGCAAGGAACTATGGCTACACCTTC
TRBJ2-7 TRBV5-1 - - CASSLSNLNNEQYF TGCGCCAGCAGCTTGTCAAACCTAAACAACGAGCAGTACTTC
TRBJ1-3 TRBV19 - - CASSVPGPPITIYF TGTGCCAGTAGTGTACCGGGACCGCCGATAACCATATATTTT
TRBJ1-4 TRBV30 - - CAWGPGGLMSNEKLFF TGTGCCTGGGGCCCGGGGGGCCTGATGTCTAATGAAAAACTGTTTTTT
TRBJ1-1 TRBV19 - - CASSILGLPEAFF TGTGCCAGTAGTATTCTAGGTCTCCCTGAAGCTTTCTTT
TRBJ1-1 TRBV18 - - CASSLKTPGNTEAFF TGTGCCAGCTCATTGAAGACCCCAGGGAACACTGAAGCTTTCTTT
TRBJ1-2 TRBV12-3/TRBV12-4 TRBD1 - CASSPRGLYGYTF TGTGCCAGCAGTCCTAGGGGGCTGTATGGCTACACCTTC
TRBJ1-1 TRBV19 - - CASKDRGAEAFF TGTGCCAGTAAGGACCGAGGGGCTGAAGCTTTCTTT
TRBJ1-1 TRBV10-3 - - CAISELAVSNTEAFF TGTGCCATCAGTGAGTTAGCAGTATCGAACACTGAAGCTTTCTTT
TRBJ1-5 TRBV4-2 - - CASSQDGGQPQHF TGTGCCAGCAGCCAAGACGGGGGCCAGCCCCAGCATTTT
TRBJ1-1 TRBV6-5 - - CASSYAGVSRTEAFF TGTGCCAGCAGTTACGCAGGGGTAAGTCGGACTGAAGCTTTCTTT
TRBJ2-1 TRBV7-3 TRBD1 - CASSSTKGQGKGNEQFF TGTGCCAGCAGCTCAACTAAGGGACAGGGTAAAGGCAATGAGCAGTTCTTC
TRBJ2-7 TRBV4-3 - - CASSQEWGYEQYF TGCGCCAGCAGCCAGGAATGGGGGTACGAGCAGTACTTC
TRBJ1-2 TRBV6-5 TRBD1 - CASRTGGYGYTF TGTGCCAGCAGGACAGGGGGCTATGGCTACACCTTC
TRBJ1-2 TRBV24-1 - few CATSQGGYGYTF TGTGCCACCAGTCAGGGTGGCTATGGCTACACCTTC
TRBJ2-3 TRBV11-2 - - CASSLSARVGRHTDTQYF TGTGCCAGCAGCTTATCGGCCCGGGTCGGGAGACACACAGATACGCAGTATTTT
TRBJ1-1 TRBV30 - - CAWRGQANTEAFF TGTGCCTGGAGGGGGCAGGCGAACACTGAAGCTTTCTTT
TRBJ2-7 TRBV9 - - CASTTCPRRYF TGTGCCAGCACCACCTGCCCTCGGCGGTACTTC
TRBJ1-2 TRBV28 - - CASSPAQGNYDYGYTF TGTGCCAGCAGTCCCGCTCAGGGTAATTATGACTATGGCTACACCTTC
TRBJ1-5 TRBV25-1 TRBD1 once CASSAGDRGTGQPQHF TGTGCCAGCAGTGCAGGTGACAGGGGGACGGGTCAGCCCCAGCATTTT
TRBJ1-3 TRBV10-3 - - CAIRGTSGNTIYF TGTGCCATCAGAGGGACCTCTGGAAACACCATATATTTT
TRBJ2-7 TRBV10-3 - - CAISEIGSYEQYF TGTGCCATCAGCGAGATAGGGTCCTACGAGCAGTACTTC
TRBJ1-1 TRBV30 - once CAWSAGHLNTEAFF TGTGCCTGGAGTGCGGGACACCTGAACACTGAAGCTTTCTTT
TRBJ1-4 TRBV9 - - CASSVGRGRGKLFF TGTGCCAGCAGCGTAGGTAGAGGAAGGGGAAAACTGTTTTTT
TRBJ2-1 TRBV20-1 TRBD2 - CSASLASGIQFF TGCAGTGCTAGTCTGGCTAGCGGGATCCAGTTCTTC
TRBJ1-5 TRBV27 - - CASSLTLDQPQHF TGTGCCAGCAGTTTGACTCTAGATCAGCCCCAGCATTTT
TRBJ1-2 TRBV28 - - CASRWTVNYGYTF TGTGCCAGCAGATGGACAGTTAACTATGGCTACACCTTC
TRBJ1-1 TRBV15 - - CATSRGLEDTEAFF TGTGCCACCAGCAGAGGTTTAGAGGACACTGAAGCTTTCTTT
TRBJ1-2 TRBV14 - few CASSQVGGPPGGYTF TGTGCCAGCAGCCAAGTGGGGGGCCCTCCGGGTGGCTACACCTTC
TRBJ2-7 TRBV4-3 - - CASSQEIRTSYEQYF TGCGCCAGCAGCCAAGAGATACGTACCTCCTACGAGCAGTACTTC
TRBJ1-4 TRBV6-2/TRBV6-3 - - CASSSSQVHLAEKLFF TGTGCCAGCAGTTCGTCACAGGTTCACCTGGCTGAAAAACTGTTTTTT
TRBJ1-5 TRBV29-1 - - CSVDSGSNQPQHF TGCAGCGTTGATTCGGGTAGCAATCAGCCCCAGCATTTT
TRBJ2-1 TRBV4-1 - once CASRVEEGQIYNEQFF TGCGCCAGCAGGGTGGAAGAAGGACAGATCTACAATGAGCAGTTCTTC
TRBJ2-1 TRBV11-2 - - CASSPQGSEQFF TGTGCCAGCAGCCCACAGGGTAGTGAGCAGTTCTTC
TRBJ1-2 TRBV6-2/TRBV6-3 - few CASSRASTGGSGYTF TGTGCCAGCAGTCGGGCCTCGACAGGCGGAAGTGGCTACACCTTC
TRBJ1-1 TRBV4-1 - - CASSQPLTGNTEAFF TGCGCCAGCAGCCAACCCCTTACAGGGAACACTGAAGCTTTCTTT
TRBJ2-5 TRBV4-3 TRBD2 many CASSQARVGGGEETQYF TGCGCCAGCAGCCAAGCCCGCGTTGGGGGGGGTGAAGAGACCCAGTACTTC
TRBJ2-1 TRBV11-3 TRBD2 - CASSPLAGGREQFF TGTGCCAGCAGCCCATTAGCGGGAGGCAGGGAGCAGTTCTTC
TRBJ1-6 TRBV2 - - CASSGVRGEYNSPLHF TGTGCCAGCAGTGGTGTAAGGGGGGAGTATAATTCACCCCTCCACTTT
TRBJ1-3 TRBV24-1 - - CATSERAGNTIYF TGTGCCACCAGTGAGCGGGCTGGAAACACCATATATTTT
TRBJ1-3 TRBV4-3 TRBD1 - CASSQVLGAGGYGNTIYF TGCGCCAGCAGCCAAGTCCTTGGGGCAGGGGGTTACGGAAACACCATATATTTT
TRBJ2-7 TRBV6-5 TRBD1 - CASSYGTGGTYEQYF TGTGCCAGCAGTTACGGGACAGGGGGTACCTACGAGCAGTACTTC
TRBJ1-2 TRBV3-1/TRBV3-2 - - CASSQETWEGYTF TGTGCCAGCAGCCAAGAGACATGGGAAGGCTACACCTTC
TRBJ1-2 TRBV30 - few CAWSRRVEGYTF TGTGCCTGGAGTAGGCGGGTGGAGGGCTACACCTTC